This T cell receptor (beta chain) is from a study of blood T cell repertoires in COVID-19. Trimming shortened V by 1 base and J by 1 base, and 4 bases separated the two germline ends. Germline CDR1 is MDHEN and CDR2 is SYDVKM. The CDR3 length is 14 residues. Across about two dozen US areas, participants ranged in age from roughly 18 to 95 years. Study processing details: Nucleated cell number was recorded as an estimate derived from reference gene primer amplification. Generated by immunoSEQ multiplex PCR, the TCRdb table keeps only in-frame clones and is missing some. V and J calls and clone size are as listed in that table; D and trimming were resolved from the DNA. The repertoire holds about 230,000 clones, with 88% as singletons.

Input material: PBMCs or T cells enriched from blood (not recorded which). V is TRBV28 and J is TRBJ2-2; D unresolved. The sequence was obtained from a woman in her twenties or thirties who had been exposed to COVID-19. The CDR3 spells CASSLFRNTGELFF. The DNA of the CDR3 is TGTGCCAGCAGTTTATTCCGGAACACCGGGGAGCTGTTTTTT.